Each of the 19 T cell receptor beta chains below was sequenced from the same sample in a study of blood T cell repertoires in COVID-19. The repertoire was sequenced with immunoSEQ multiplex PCR; TCRdb's copy has only in-frame clones and lacks some. The sample shows 150,000 or so clones, 80% to 90% of them seen only once. The source material was peripheral blood. These receptors all stem from a man aged 18 to 29 with COVID-19, enrolled during active disease.

The chain links TRBV7-8 to TRBJ1-1; TRBD1 matches 10 bases. Germline V gene data show CDR1 as SGHVS and CDR2 as FQNEAQ. Unmatched junction bases numbered 4, after V lost 2 bases and J lost 1 base. This CDR3 has 16 residues. CDR3 residues: CASSLRDRGSNTEAFF. The CDR3 DNA follows: TGTGCCAGCAGCTTACGGGACAGGGGCTCGAACACTGAAGCTTTCTTT.

The chain uses TRBV6-1 and TRBJ1-2; 10 bases align to TRBD1. Trimming took 1 base from V and 6 from J; bases not matched to a gene: 11. Germline V gene lookup returns CDR1 MNHNS and CDR2 SASEGT. The length of the CDR3 is 17 residues. CDR3 protein: CASSEGIRDRGNHGYTF. The CDR3 bases are TGTGCCAGCAGTGAAGGTATAAGGGACAGGGGAAACCATGGCTACACCTTC.

The chain recombines TRBV6-5 with TRBJ2-1, with D possibly matching TRBD2 (6 bases). The CDR3 contains 13 residues. Germline values: CDR1 MNHEY, CDR2 SVGAGI. Trimming pared 2 bases from V and 5 bases from J, leaving 7 bases between. The CDR3 loop reads CASSYAGNNEQFF. CDR3 coding DNA: TGTGCCAGCAGTTACGCGGGAAACAATGAGCAGTTCTTC.

The J gene is TRBJ2-7, the V gene TRBV5-6; the match to TRBD2 covers 10 bases. V was clipped by 6 bases and J by 6 bases; unmatched bases: 15. This CDR3 has 16 residues. CDR1 and CDR2 (germline): SGHDT, YYEEEE. The CDR3: CASNSGVGSGRIEQYF. The DNA for the CDR3 is TGTGCCAGCAACAGTGGGGTAGGTAGCGGGAGGATCGAGCAGTACTTC.

The chain is built from TRBV5-8 and TRBJ1-2; TRBD1 matches at 11 bases. CDR3 length: 15 residues. Per germline, CDR1 SGHTS and CDR2 YDEGEE. Unmatched junction bases numbered 7, after V lost 4 bases and J lost 5 bases. The CDR3 here is CASSIGQGAWYGYTF. The DNA for the CDR3 is TGTGCCAGCAGCATAGGACAGGGGGCTTGGTATGGCTACACCTTC.

V and J are TRBV2 and TRBJ1-5; D is ambiguous. CDR3 length: 16 residues. Per germline, CDR1 SNHLY and CDR2 FYNNEI. Trimming left V 2 bases short and J 3 bases short, with 14 bases between. The CDR3 coding sequence is TGTGCCAGCAGTGAACTGCGCCCAGGCTCCAATCAGCCCCAGCATTTT. It yields the protein CASSELRPGSNQPQHF.

CDR3 DNA: TGTGCCATCAGTGAGTCTCGGGACTCCTACGAGCAGTACTTC. It specifies CAISESRDSYEQYF. This sequence joins TRBV10-3 and TRBJ2-7; D is possibly TRBD2 (5 bases). CDR1 and CDR2 from the germline V gene are ENHRY and SYGVKD. The CDR3 runs 14 residues. V was cut by 0 bases and J by 0 bases, with 6 bases left in between.

In this sample, this clone turned up a few times. The J gene is TRBJ1-1, the V gene TRBV10-1, with D possibly being TRBD1 (5 bases). This CDR3 is 12 amino acids long. The germline V gene has CDR1 WNHNN and CDR2 SYGVQD (reference sequence). Trimming took off 6 bases at V and 4 bases at J, with 9 bases between the two ends. The CDR3 region is CASSRDFTEAFF. The CDR3 DNA sequence: TGCGCCAGCAGCAGGGATTTCACTGAAGCTTTCTTT.

A note on this clone: Additional DNA sequences in this sample encode the identical CDR3. The rearrangement uses TRBV28 and TRBJ2-3; D is uncertain. Germline assignment: CDR1 MDHEN and CDR2 SYDVKM. The V end lost 2 bases, the J end lost 1 base, and 7 bases lay between the germline ends. The CDR3 has 14 amino acids. This CDR3 reads CASSLRSRTDTQYF. For the CDR3, the DNA is TGTGCCAGCAGTTTACGTAGCCGCACAGATACGCAGTATTTT.

This chain links TRBV11-2 with TRBJ1-1, with 8 positions matching TRBD1. Unmatched junction bases numbered 4, after V lost 4 bases and J lost 0 bases. The CDR3 is made up of 15 amino acids. In germline, CDR1 is SGHAT, CDR2 FQNNGV. The chain's CDR3 is CASSSRTGMNTEAFF. In DNA, the CDR3 is TGTGCCAGCAGCTCCAGGACAGGGATGAACACTGAAGCTTTCTTT.

The chain is built from TRBV12-1 and TRBJ2-5; TRBD2, the table's D call, was not compared with the DNA. TRBV12-1 is deemed a pseudogene. The CDR3 is 14 amino acids. The CDR3 DNA reads as TGTGCCAGCAGCCAAGGGGAGGGCGCGGAGACCCAGTACTTC. Protein: CASSQGEGAETQYF.

The gene calls are TRBV30 and TRBJ2-7; D is unresolved. The V end lost 2 bases, the J end lost 6 bases, and 5 bases lay between the germline ends. The CDR3 is 10 residues long. Per germline, CDR1 GTSNPN and CDR2 SVGIG (reference sequence). Here the CDR3 DNA reads TGTGCCTGGAGTCAGGTCGAGCAGTACTTC. It is translated as CAWSQVEQYF.

The J gene is TRBJ2-7, the V gene TRBV20-1; 7 nucleotides line up with TRBD2. V shed 3 bases, J shed 1 base, and the junction held 12 bases outside the gene matches. Germline CDR1 reads DFQATT; CDR2 reads SNEGSKA (reference sequence). This CDR3 contains 16 residues. CDR3 bases: TGCAGTGCTAGTCGAGCCATTGGCGGGAGTTCCTACGAGCAGTACTTC. The encoded protein is CSASRAIGGSSYEQYF.

The V and J genes are TRBV4-3 and TRBJ2-7; 12 bases are a match to TRBD2. The CDR3 length is 17 residues. Per germline, CDR1 LGHNA and CDR2 YSLEER. Trimming at V came to 4 bases and at J to 4 bases, leaving 11 bases not matched to a gene. CDR3 loop: CASSRGVPGLAGYEQYF. For the CDR3, the DNA is TGCGCCAGCAGCCGAGGAGTACCGGGACTAGCGGGTTACGAGCAGTACTTC.

The V gene is TRBV6-2 or TRBV6-3, the J gene TRBJ2-7; 11 nucleotides match TRBD2. Germline V gene sequence: CDR1 MNHEY, CDR2 SVGEGT. CDR3 length: 15 residues. Losses at the gene ends were 1 base for V and 2 bases for J; bases not matched to a gene: 1. The DNA for the CDR3 is TGTGCCAGCAGTTACTATAGCGGGAGGGCCTACGAGCAGTACTTC. The encoded protein is CASSYYSGRAYEQYF.

The J gene is TRBJ2-1, the V gene TRBV28; 8 bases are a match to TRBD2. The trim removed 3 bases at V and 3 bases at J, leaving 4 bases unmatched. CDR3 length: 15 amino acids. Germline assignment: CDR1 MDHEN and CDR2 SYDVKM. In DNA, the CDR3 is TGTGCCAGCAGTTTCCAAGCGGGAGACTACAATGAGCAGTTCTTC. Protein: CASSFQAGDYNEQFF.

In its sample, this clone was seen a few times. The chain links TRBV9 to TRBJ1-2; the D gene is possibly TRBD1 (6 bases). This CDR3 contains 14 residues. V was clipped by 4 bases and J by 7 bases, with 17 bases between them. CDR1 and CDR2 (germline): SGDLS, YYNGEE. The CDR3 DNA reads as TGTGCCAGCAGCCCTCGCGGGGGGGGCTCTGGCTACACCTTC. Its translation: CASSPRGGGSGYTF.

J is TRBJ1-2 and V is TRBV27, with D possibly TRBD1 on 5 matching bases. The CDR3 extends over 17 amino acids. Per the germline V gene, CDR1 is MNHEY and CDR2 is SMNVEV (reference sequence). The V and J ends lost 6 bases and 8 bases respectively, with 28 bases between them. CDR3 coding DNA: TGTGCCAGCAGCCCGCCACCGCGGGACTCCCCATGGGGGGGCTACACCTTC. Encoded protein: CASSPPPRDSPWGGYTF.

This chain joins TRBV28 and TRBJ2-1; 10 nucleotides match TRBD2. Germline trimming cut 11 bases from V and 7 bases from J; bases unmatched to any gene: 29. The CDR3 length is 20 residues. CDR1 is MDHEN and CDR2 is SYDVKM in the germline V gene. This chain's CDR3 is CAHAGGVTSGRGGRKNEQFF. CDR3 coding DNA: TGTGCCCACGCGGGGGGGGTGACTAGCGGGCGAGGCGGGAGGAAGAATGAGCAGTTCTTC.